The entry below gives a single T cell receptor (beta chain) sequence along with its context. The antigen is unknown. The V and J ends lost 2 bases and 3 bases respectively, with 7 bases between them. The CDR3 sequence is 14 residues long. Germline loops: CDR1 SGHTA, CDR2 FQGTGA. For TCR beta, libraries came from iRepertoire HTBI primers and Arm-PCR of CDR3 regions. TCRdb reprocessed the multiplex PCR reads via MiXCR and lists one record per CDR3 protein. Of around 500,000 distinct CDR3 sequences listed, under 25% were seen once; the top ten hold 7.8%. Time point described: persistent/refractory GD, antithyroid drugs over 5 years with positive TRAb. RNA extracted from PBMCs served as the sequencing template. These data belong to a study of regulatory T cells in long-lasting Graves disease. Study-wide points: Newly diagnosed disease favored TRBV20-1 and TRBJ2-1 over persistent disease. Whereas about 870 public clonotypes were shared by new patients, persistent patients shared more, at some 2,500.

The sequencing here drew on peripheral blood mononuclear cells (PBMCs), taken when the disease was refractory, from a patient treated with antithyroid drugs. This TCR was sampled from a female donor with Graves disease. This chain connects TRBV7-3 to TRBJ2-2; no reliable D call. DNA of the CDR3: TGTGCCAGCAGCTTACTGGGTGACACCGGGGAGCTGTTTTTT. Protein sequence: CASSLLGDTGELFF.